This TCR beta chain is from a study of neurological immune-mediated disorders (dated by TCRdb to about 2019). Study-level background: The study compared peripheral blood TCR-beta repertoires of HTLV-I-associated myelopathy (HAM/TSP) patients, multiple sclerosis patients and healthy controls using UMI-based sequencing. The approximately 110 TCR-beta libraries included longitudinal samples, technical triplicates and paired sorted CD4+ and CD8+ T-cell subsets alongside PBMC samples. The cohort comprised around 70 subjects: approximately 15 HAM/TSP patients, approximately 34 multiple sclerosis patients and some 20 healthy controls. Overall study outcomes, separate from this receptor: No identical CDR3 amino acid sequences were shared among expanded clones across subjects, suggesting private TCR-beta repertoires in all groups. TCR clonal expansion was greatest in HAM/TSP patients and smallest in MS patients, who ranked below even healthy controls.

This clonotype was seen many times. What this receptor recognizes is not known. No much larger clone exists at a distance of one base, and base qualities are not known. Sorted-subset TCR libraries were prepared from fewer than 1.1 million sorted CD4+ or CD8+ T cells. PBMCs were separated from peripheral blood using Ficoll-Hypaque density gradient centrifugation and then cryopreserved in liquid nitrogen. The study also sequenced paired sorted CD4+ and CD8+ subsets from healthy controls, HAM/TSP patients and MS patients. V loses 5 bases, J loses 5 bases, and the germline ends lie 12 bases apart. From a lookup of the germline V gene (reference sequence), CDR1 and CDR2 are DFQATT and SNEGSKA. The cysteine opens and the phenylalanine closes a CDR3 of 12 amino acids. Only the CDR3 DNA is retained, 36 bases long and in frame from the first base. cDNA was synthesized by template-switch 5'RACE using a primer with a 10-nucleotide random unique molecular identifier that tagged each TCR transcript. Over 180 million TCR-beta sequences, covering 15-18 subjects, were produced in each sequencing run. The RNeasy kit was used for extraction of total RNA. The KAPA Real-time Library Amplification kit was used to amplify TCR-beta VDJ regions with primers targeting the TCR constant region and the 5'RACE anchor. A first PCR added sample indexes and Illumina adaptors, after which a second PCR increased the library yield. The roughly 650 bp TCR product was size-selected on a 2% E-gel SizeSelection system after Ampure bead purification. Before pooling, libraries had their quality checked on a Bioanalyzer, their concentration measured with Qubit, and their quantity determined with the Kapa Library Quantification kit. Libraries were sequenced paired-end 2 x 150 bp on an Illumina HiSeq 2500. To increase sequence diversity, about 25-30% phiX was spiked into each library pool. In the authors' own workflow: Quality-filtered reads were processed with the UMI-based MiGEC pipeline, which removed over 75% of raw TCR sequences during error correction. VDJ genes were aligned to IMGT germline references, and clonotypes were defined by unique CDR3 amino acid sequence plus V-J genes. Clonal expansion, Shannon diversity and CDR3 relatedness (CalcPairwiseDistances, ClusterSamples) were evaluated with VDJtools, and phylogenetic trees were built with CLCbio workbench. Expanded clones were defined as having at least 8 unique UMIs, based on coefficient-of-variation modelling across technical triplicates. TCRdb reprocessing: public reads trimmed at Q25 with fastp, clones called with MiXCR, in-frame beta chains kept. Each record represents a unique CDR3 protein, reported with the most common genes and DNA among its rows. The V and J calls follow TCRdb's processing rather than the paper's. The sample table lists tens of thousands of distinct CDR3 sequences, roughly 25% of them with a count of one. Of the sample, roughly 27% is held by the ten largest clones.

This receptor was obtained from a man aged 45-65 years with HTLV-1-associated myelopathy (HAM/TSP). The chain couples TRBV20-1 to TRBJ1-2; too little of a D gene remains to name it. The sequencing sample was made of CD4+ T cells from blood. The CDR3 loop reads CSAPDGTYGYTF. The DNA reads as follows: TGCAGTGCTCCAGACGGAACTTATGGCTACACCTTC.